This T cell receptor (beta chain) was sequenced in a study of T cells after somatic rescue of genetic block. TCRdb's copy holds only in-frame clones and misses some; the assay was immunoSEQ multiplex PCR. The sample yields tens of thousands of clones, roughly 90% seen once. V dropped 5 bases and J dropped 6 bases, with 8 bases sitting between them. Germline V CDR1 and CDR2: MDHEN, SYDVKM. This CDR3 has 12 residues. The sequence was collected from a man in his forties. Source material: peripheral blood mononuclear cells (PBMCs). The rearrangement uses TRBV28 and TRBJ1-5; D is ambiguous. This chain's CDR3 is CASSPPIQPQHF. The CDR3 region has the DNA TGTGCCAGCAGTCCCCCCATTCAGCCCCAGCATTTT.